This passage covers 19 T cell receptor beta chains from one sample sequenced in a study of shared clonotypes between healthy human individuals. Naive CD8 cells lacked CD45RO and underwent positive selection for CCR7, leaving out terminally differentiated effector memory CD45RA+ cells. The method was immunoSEQ multiplex PCR; TCRdb's version includes in-frame clones alone and lacks a portion of them. The top ten hold less than 0.25% of the sample, which has fewer than 850,000 clones, 90% to 98% seen once. The sequenced sample consisted of naive CD8+ T cells sorted from blood. All receptors come from a man aged 25-40 years in good health.

The chain has TRBV9 and TRBJ1-1, with unresolved D. CDR1 and CDR2 from the germline V gene are SGDLS and YYNGEE. There are 12 residues in the CDR3. Between the trimmed V and J ends, which lost 3 bases and 3 bases, there was a span of 6 bases. CDR3 nucleotides: TGTGCCAGCAGCGACCGAGACACTGAAGCTTTCTTT. Encoded protein: CASSDRDTEAFF. Together with reference TRBV9 and TRBJ1-1, the CDR3 gives the full variable domain: DSGVTQTPKHLITATGQRVTLRCSPRSGDLSVYWYQQSLDQGLQFLIQYYNGEERAKGNILERFSAQQFPDLHSELNLSSLELGDSALYFCASSDRDTEAFFGQGTRLTVV.

This sequence joins TRBV15 and TRBJ2-3, with 11 nucleotides matching TRBD2. This CDR3 is 18 amino acids long. Germline values: CDR1 LNHNV, CDR2 YYDKDF (reference sequence). V shed 5 bases, J shed 5 bases, and the junction held 15 bases outside the gene matches. CDR3 region: CATSDVAGGPPPQDTQYF. CDR3 DNA sequence: TGTGCCACCAGCGATGTAGCGGGAGGGCCTCCCCCTCAAGATACGCAGTATTTT.

Of note for this clone: The sample has other DNA sequences that encode this CDR3 too. This sequence joins TRBV27 and TRBJ2-7; perhaps TRBD2 as D (6 bases). Trimming removed 0 bases from V and 3 bases from J, with 6 bases in between. The germline gives CDR1 MNHEY, CDR2 SMNVEV (reference sequence). There are 13 residues in the CDR3. The CDR3: CASSLSGGYEQYF. The CDR3 nucleotides are TGTGCCAGCAGTTTATCGGGAGGCTACGAGCAGTACTTC.

This chain uses TRBV7-9 with TRBJ2-5; a possible D gene is TRBD2 (6 bases). V dropped 7 bases and J dropped 1 base, with 16 bases sitting between them. The germline V gene encodes CDR1 SEHNR and CDR2 FQNEAQ (reference sequence). The CDR3 spans 15 residues. The CDR3 bases are TGTGCCAGCACCCCACGGGGGACTTTCCAAGAGACCCAGTACTTC. Its protein is CASTPRGTFQETQYF.

This chain links TRBV7-3 with TRBJ2-3, with 10 bases fitting TRBD1. Germline V CDR1 and CDR2: SGHTA, FQGTGA. J was trimmed by 5 bases and V by 3 bases; bases with no gene match: 2. This CDR3 comprises 14 residues. CDR3 coding DNA: TGTGCCAGCAGCTTCGGACAGGGGGGAGATACGCAGTATTTT. Translation gives CASSFGQGGDTQYF.

The chain uses TRBV7-7 and TRBJ2-1, with D perhaps matching TRBD1 (5 bases). Per the germline V gene, CDR1 is SSHAT and CDR2 is FNYEAQ (reference sequence). The CDR3 has 13 amino acids. Trimming removed 5 bases at V and 10 bases at J, with 15 bases between. CDR3 DNA: TGTGCCAGCAGCCCGGACGGAGCAGGGGAGCAGTTCTTC. Translating gives CASSPDGAGEQFF.

This clone was detected only once. CDR3 nucleotides: TGTGCCAGCAGCAGTACCTTAGCGGGAGTTTGGGAGCAGTTCTTC. Translating it yields CASSSTLAGVWEQFF. The rearrangement uses TRBV11-2 and TRBJ2-1, with TRBD2 matching 9 bases. Per germline, CDR1 SGHAT and CDR2 FQNNGV. Trimming cost V 5 bases and J 10 bases; bases outside gene matches: 12. The CDR3 is made up of 15 amino acids.

The chain recombines TRBV27 with TRBJ2-1; TRBD1 is a possible D gene (6 bases). The germline V gene has CDR1 MNHEY and CDR2 SMNVEV (reference sequence). V was cut by 2 bases and J by 7 bases, with 9 bases left in between. The CDR3 is 13 amino acids. As DNA, the CDR3 is TGTGCCAGCAGTTTAACAGGGTTGAATGAGCAGTTCTTC. It yields the protein CASSLTGLNEQFF.

The chain uses TRBV5-1 and TRBJ2-7; D ambiguous. CDR1 is SGHRS and CDR2 is YFSETQ in the germline V gene. Trimming removed 2 bases at V and 3 bases at J, with 18 bases between. The CDR3 extends over 16 amino acids. Here the CDR3 DNA reads TGCGCCAGCAGCTTATCGTCGGGCTGGACGAACTACGAGCAGTACTTC. Its protein product is CASSLSSGWTNYEQYF.

The chain is built from TRBV18 and TRBJ2-2; D possibly corresponds to TRBD1 (6 bases). Germline CDR1 and CDR2: KGHSH and LQKENI. The CDR3 has 15 residues. V lost 0 bases and J 4 bases, leaving 9 bases between the germline ends. The CDR3 reads CASSPPTDSTGELFF. CDR3 DNA: TGTGCCAGCTCACCACCAACGGACAGCACCGGGGAGCTGTTTTTT.

CDR3 coding DNA: TGTGCCAGCAGCTTTGCCCTCGGGACAGACTACGAGCAGTACTTC. This encodes CASSFALGTDYEQYF. J is TRBJ2-7 and V is TRBV11-3, with 7 bases fitting TRBD1. The V gene's germline CDR1 is SGHNT and CDR2 YENEEA. CDR3 length: 15 residues. Unmatched junction bases numbered 8, after V lost 3 bases and J lost 3 bases.

The chain couples TRBV28 to TRBJ2-2, with TRBD2 matching 14 bases. The length of the CDR3 is 16 residues. Trimming at V came to 5 bases and at J to 7 bases, leaving 6 bases not matched to a gene. Germline V CDR1 and CDR2: MDHEN, SYDVKM. In nucleotides, the CDR3 is TGTGCCAGCAGTGGGGGACTAGCGGGAGCAGTCGGGGAGCTGTTTTTT. The encoded protein is CASSGGLAGAVGELFF.

The table lists this clone with a count of one. The chain joins TRBV27 to TRBJ2-7, with TRBD1 identical over 10 bases. J lost 2 bases, V lost 5 bases, and 0 bases had no gene match. This CDR3 comprises 13 residues. Germline CDR1 reads MNHEY; CDR2 reads SMNVEV (reference sequence). CDR3 bases: TGTGCCAGCAGTGGGACAGGGGCCTACGAGCAGTACTTC. This encodes CASSGTGAYEQYF.

The chain recombines TRBV4-1 with TRBJ2-3; D possibly matches TRBD1 or TRBD2 (5 bases each). This CDR3 has 15 amino acids. The germline CDR1 and CDR2 sequences are MGHRA and YSYEKL. Trimming left V 11 bases short and J 3 bases short, with 21 bases between. The CDR3 loop is CAGSGGGVGTDTQYF. DNA for the CDR3: TGCGCCGGATCCGGTGGGGGAGTGGGAACAGATACGCAGTATTTT.

This chain joins TRBV2 and TRBJ2-3; 12 bases line up with TRBD2. Germline V gene data show CDR1 as SNHLY and CDR2 as FYNNEI. The CDR3 is made up of 14 amino acids. V gave up 6 bases and J gave up 4 bases; unmatched junction bases: 2. CDR3 sequence: CASRGTSGPDTQYF. CDR3 nucleotides: TGTGCCAGCAGGGGGACTAGCGGGCCAGATACGCAGTATTTT.

The rearrangement links TRBV27 to TRBJ2-7; tentatively, D is TRBD1 or TRBD2 (5 bases each). Trimming took off 2 bases at V and 6 bases at J, with 23 bases between the two ends. The CDR3 consists of 17 residues. Germline loops: CDR1 MNHEY, CDR2 SMNVEV (reference sequence). The CDR3 sequence is CASSLVGTTGVPLEQYF. The CDR3 DNA follows: TGTGCCAGCAGTTTAGTAGGGACCACTGGCGTCCCTCTCGAGCAGTACTTC.

The V and J genes are TRBV19 and TRBJ2-5; the match to TRBD2 covers 11 bases. Trimming cost V 3 bases and J 1 base; bases outside gene matches: 1. The CDR3 runs 15 residues. CDR1 and CDR2 (germline): LNHDA, SQIVND (reference sequence). CDR3 in DNA: TGTGCCAGTAGTATCGGGACTAGCGGCCAAGAGACCCAGTACTTC. This translates into CASSIGTSGQETQYF.

This rearrangement joins TRBV7-6 to TRBJ2-3; D is possibly TRBD2 (5 bases). V was trimmed by 1 base and J by 0 bases, leaving 11 bases between them. CDR1 and CDR2 from the germline V gene are SGHVS and FNYEAQ. There are 16 residues in the CDR3. CDR3 sequence: CASSLVGRGSTDTQYF. DNA for the CDR3: TGTGCCAGCAGCTTAGTCGGACGGGGAAGCACAGATACGCAGTATTTT.

This chain joins TRBV5-4 and TRBJ2-3; D remains unclear. Deletions cut 3 bases from V and 5 bases from J, with 13 bases between. This CDR3 is built from 14 residues. CDR1 SGHNT and CDR2 YYREEE come from the germline V gene (reference sequence). Here the CDR3 reads CASSSLASEDTQYF. The DNA of the CDR3 is TGTGCCAGCAGCTCCTTAGCCTCAGAAGATACGCAGTATTTT.